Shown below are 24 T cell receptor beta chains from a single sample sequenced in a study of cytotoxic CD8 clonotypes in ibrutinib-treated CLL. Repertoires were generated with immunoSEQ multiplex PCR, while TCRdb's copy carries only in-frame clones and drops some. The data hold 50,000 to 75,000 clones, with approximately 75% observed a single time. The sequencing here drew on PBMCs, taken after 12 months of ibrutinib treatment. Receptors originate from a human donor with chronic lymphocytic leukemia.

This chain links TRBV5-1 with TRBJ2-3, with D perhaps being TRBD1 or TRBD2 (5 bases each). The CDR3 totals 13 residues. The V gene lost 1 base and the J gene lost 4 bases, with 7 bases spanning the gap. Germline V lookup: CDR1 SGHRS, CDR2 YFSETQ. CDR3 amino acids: CASSLRGADTQYF. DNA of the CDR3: TGCGCCAGCAGCTTGCGAGGGGCAGATACGCAGTATTTT.

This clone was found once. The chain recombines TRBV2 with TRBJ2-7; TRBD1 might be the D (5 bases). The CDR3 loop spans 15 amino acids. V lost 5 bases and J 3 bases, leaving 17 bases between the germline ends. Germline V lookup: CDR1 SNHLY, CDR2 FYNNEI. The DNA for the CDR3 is TGTGCCAGCAGTACCACAGGAGTTGGGTTCTACGAGCAGTACTTC. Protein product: CASSTTGVGFYEQYF.

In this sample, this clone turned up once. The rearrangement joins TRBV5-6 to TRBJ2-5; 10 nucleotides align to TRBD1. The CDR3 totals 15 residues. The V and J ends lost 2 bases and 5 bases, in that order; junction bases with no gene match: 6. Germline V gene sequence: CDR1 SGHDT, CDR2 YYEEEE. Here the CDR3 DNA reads TGTGCCAGCAGCTTCCGGGACAGGGGTTGGGAGACCCAGTACTTC. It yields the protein CASSFRDRGWETQYF.

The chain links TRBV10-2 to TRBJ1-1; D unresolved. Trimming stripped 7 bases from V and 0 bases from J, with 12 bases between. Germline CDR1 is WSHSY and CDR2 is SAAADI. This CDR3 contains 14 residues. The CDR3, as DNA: TGCGCCAGCATCCAGGACGGTGTGAACACTGAAGCTTTCTTT. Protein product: CASIQDGVNTEAFF.

The CDR3 reads CASSNEGLAHNEQFF. DNA of the CDR3: TGTGCCAGCAGTAACGAGGGACTAGCCCACAATGAGCAGTTCTTC. V is TRBV2 and J is TRBJ2-1; 9 nucleotides match TRBD2. CDR1 and CDR2 (germline): SNHLY, FYNNEI. With V trimmed by 5 bases and J by 5 bases, 7 bases remained unmatched. This CDR3 comprises 15 residues.

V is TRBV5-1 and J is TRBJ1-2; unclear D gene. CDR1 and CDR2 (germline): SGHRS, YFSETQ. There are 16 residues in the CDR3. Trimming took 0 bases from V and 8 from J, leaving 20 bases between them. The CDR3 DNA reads TGCGCCAGCAGCTTGGCTGGACGGAAAGATGGTCAAGGCTACACCTTC. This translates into CASSLAGRKDGQGYTF.

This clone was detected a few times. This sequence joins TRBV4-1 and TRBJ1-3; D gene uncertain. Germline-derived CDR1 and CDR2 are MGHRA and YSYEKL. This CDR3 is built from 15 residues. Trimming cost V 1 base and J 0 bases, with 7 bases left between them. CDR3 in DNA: TGCGCCAGCAGCCAAGGGTGGGGCTCTGGAAACACCATATATTTT. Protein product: CASSQGWGSGNTIYF.

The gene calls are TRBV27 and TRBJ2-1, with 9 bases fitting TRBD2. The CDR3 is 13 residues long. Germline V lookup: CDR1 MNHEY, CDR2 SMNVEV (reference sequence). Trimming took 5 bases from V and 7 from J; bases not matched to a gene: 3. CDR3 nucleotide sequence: TGTGCCAGCAGTCTCGCGGGGGGGAATGAGCAGTTCTTC. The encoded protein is CASSLAGGNEQFF.

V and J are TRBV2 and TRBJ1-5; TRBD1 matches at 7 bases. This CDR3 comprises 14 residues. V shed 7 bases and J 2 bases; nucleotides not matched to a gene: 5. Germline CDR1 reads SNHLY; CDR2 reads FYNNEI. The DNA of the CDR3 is TGTGCCAGCAAGACAGGGAGTGGCAATCAGCCCCAGCATTTT. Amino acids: CASKTGSGNQPQHF.

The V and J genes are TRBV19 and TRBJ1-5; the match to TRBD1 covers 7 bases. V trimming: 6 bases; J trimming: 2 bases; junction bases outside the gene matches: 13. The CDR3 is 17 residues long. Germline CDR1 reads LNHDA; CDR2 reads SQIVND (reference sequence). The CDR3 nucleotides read TGTGCCAGTAGCTCTTCGGAGGGAGGGGGCGGCAATCAGCCCCAGCATTTT. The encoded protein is CASSSSEGGGGNQPQHF.

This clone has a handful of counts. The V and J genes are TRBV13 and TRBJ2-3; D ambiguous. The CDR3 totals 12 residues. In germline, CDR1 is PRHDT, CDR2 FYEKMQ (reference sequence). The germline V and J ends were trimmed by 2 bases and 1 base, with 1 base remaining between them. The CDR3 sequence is CASSLRTDTQYF. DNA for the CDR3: TGTGCCAGCAGCTTACGCACAGATACGCAGTATTTT.

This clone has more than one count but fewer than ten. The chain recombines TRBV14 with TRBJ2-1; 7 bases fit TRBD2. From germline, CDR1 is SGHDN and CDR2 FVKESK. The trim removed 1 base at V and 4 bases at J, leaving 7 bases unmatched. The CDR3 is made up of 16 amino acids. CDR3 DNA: TGTGCCAGCAGCCAAGGGTGGCGGGAGACATACAATGAGCAGTTCTTC. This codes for CASSQGWRETYNEQFF.

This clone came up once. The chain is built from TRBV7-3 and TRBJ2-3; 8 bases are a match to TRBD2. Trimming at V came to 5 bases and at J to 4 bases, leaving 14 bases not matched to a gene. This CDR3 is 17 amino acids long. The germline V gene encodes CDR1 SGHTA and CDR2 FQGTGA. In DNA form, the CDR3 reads TGTGCCAGCAGCCCCAACTCAGCGGGAGTGGGCGCAGATACGCAGTATTTT. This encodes CASSPNSAGVGADTQYF.

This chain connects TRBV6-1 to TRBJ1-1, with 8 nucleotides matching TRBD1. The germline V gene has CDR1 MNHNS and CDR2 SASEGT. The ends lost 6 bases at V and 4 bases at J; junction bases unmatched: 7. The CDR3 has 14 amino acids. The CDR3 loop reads CASRLDRVITEAFF. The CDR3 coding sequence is TGTGCCAGCAGGTTGGACAGGGTGATCACTGAAGCTTTCTTT.

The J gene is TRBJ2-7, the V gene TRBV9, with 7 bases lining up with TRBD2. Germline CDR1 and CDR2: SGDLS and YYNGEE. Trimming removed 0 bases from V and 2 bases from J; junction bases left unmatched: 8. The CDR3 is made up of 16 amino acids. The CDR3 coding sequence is TGTGCCAGCAGCGTAGCGGGAGGAGCACAAGCCTACGAGCAGTACTTC. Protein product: CASSVAGGAQAYEQYF.

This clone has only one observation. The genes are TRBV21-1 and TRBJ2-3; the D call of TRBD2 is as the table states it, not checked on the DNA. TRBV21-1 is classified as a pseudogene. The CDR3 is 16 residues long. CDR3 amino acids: CASSRGLAGVQDTQYF. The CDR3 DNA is TGTGCCAGCAGCAGGGGACTAGCGGGAGTACAAGATACGCAGTATTTT.

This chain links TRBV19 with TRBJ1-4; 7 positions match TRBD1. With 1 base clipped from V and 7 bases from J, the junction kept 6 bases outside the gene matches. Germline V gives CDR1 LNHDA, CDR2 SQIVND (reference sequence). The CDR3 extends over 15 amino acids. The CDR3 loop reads CASSIGTGWGEKLFF. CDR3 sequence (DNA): TGTGCCAGTAGTATAGGGACAGGATGGGGTGAAAAACTGTTTTTT.

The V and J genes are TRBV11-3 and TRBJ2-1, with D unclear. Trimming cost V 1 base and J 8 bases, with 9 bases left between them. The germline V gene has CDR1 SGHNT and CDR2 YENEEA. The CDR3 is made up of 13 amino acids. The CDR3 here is CASSLGPFYEQFF. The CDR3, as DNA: TGTGCCAGCAGCTTAGGGCCGTTCTATGAGCAGTTCTTC.

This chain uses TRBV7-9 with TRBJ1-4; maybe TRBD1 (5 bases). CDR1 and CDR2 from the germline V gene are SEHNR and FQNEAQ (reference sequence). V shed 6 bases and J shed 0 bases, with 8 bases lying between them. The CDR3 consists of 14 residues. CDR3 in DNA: TGTGCCAGCAGTCTCAGGGCAACTAATGAAAAACTGTTTTTT. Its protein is CASSLRATNEKLFF. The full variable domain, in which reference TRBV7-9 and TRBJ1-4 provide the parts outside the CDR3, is DTGVSQNPRHKITKRGQNVTFRCDPISEHNRLYWYRQTLGQGPEFLTYFQNEAQLEKSRLLSDRFSAERPKGSFSTLEIQRTEQGDSAMYLCASSLRATNEKLFFGSGTQLSVL.

The CDR3 DNA sequence: TGCGCCAGCCGGGACTGCCGGGAGTACTTC. Its translation: CASRDCREYF. The chain is built from TRBV10-1 and TRBJ2-5; maybe TRBD2 (6 bases). The CDR3 is 10 residues long. CDR1 is WNHNN and CDR2 is SYGVQD in the germline V gene (reference sequence). V was trimmed by 8 bases and J by 12 bases, leaving 13 bases between them.

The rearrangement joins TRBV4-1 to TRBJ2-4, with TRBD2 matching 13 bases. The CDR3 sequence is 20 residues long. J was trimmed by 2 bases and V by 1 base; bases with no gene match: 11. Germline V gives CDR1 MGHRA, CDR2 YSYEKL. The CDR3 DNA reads TGCGCCAGCAGCCAAGTGCTCGGGACTAGCGGGACCGGACCCAAAAACATTCAGTACTTC. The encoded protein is CASSQVLGTSGTGPKNIQYF.

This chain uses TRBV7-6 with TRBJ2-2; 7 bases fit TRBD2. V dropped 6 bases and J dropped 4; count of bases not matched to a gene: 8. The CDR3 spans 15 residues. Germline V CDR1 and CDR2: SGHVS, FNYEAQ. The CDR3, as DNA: TGTGCCAGCAGTCCCCTCGCGGGAGCCACCGGGGAGCTGTTTTTT. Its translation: CASSPLAGATGELFF.

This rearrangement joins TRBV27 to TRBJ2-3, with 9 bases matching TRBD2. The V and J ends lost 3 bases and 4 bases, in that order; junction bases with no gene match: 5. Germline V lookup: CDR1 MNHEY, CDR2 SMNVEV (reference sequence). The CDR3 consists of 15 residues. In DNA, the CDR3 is TGTGCCAGCAGTTTTCTGGGACTAGCCTCAGATACGCAGTATTTT. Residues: CASSFLGLASDTQYF.

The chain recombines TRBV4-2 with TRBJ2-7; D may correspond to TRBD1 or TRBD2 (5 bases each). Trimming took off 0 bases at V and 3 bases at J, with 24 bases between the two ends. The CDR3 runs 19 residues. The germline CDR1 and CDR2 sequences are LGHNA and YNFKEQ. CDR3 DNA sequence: TGTGCCAGCAGCCAAGATTCGCGTCTCTCGAAAGGGGAGCTCTACGAGCAGTACTTC. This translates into CASSQDSRLSKGELYEQYF.